This TCR beta chain was sequenced for a study of T cells in Graves' hyperthyroidism and ophthalmopathy. Study details: Blood from the periphery was taken at initial diagnosis, before any treatment. Study outcomes and limitations: Blood also held most thyroid clonotypes expanded beyond 0.001.

Those with hyperthyroidism were 18 to 65 years old, newly diagnosed, and ill for under 2 months. Lactation, pregnancy, other autoimmune disease or uncontrolled infection led to exclusion of patients. Amplification yielded TCR beta CDR3 regions, with RNA transcripts as the source. Primed by the HTBI set, a first-round RT-PCR was run on the TCR CDR3. TCRdb called the multiplex PCR reads again in MiXCR, with one record for every CDR3 protein. The profile covers about 620,000 distinct CDR3 sequences, with around 15% appearing a single time and around 4% taken by the ten largest. Regarding this clonotype: Its antigen is unknown.

Sequenced sample: blood. The receptor comes from a woman aged 25 to 39 with Graves' hyperthyroidism.

The CDR3: CASSQGPRVAGVSEQYF. Written as DNA, the CDR3 is TGTGCCAGCAGCCAAGGCCCGAGAGTAGCGGGAGTTTCCGAGCAGTACTTC. The chain joins TRBV3-1 to TRBJ2-7; TRBD2 matches 9 bases. The CDR3 is 17 amino acids. Losses at the gene ends were 1 base for V and 6 bases for J; bases not matched to a gene: 13. The germline CDR1 and CDR2 sequences are LGHDT and YNNKEL (reference sequence).